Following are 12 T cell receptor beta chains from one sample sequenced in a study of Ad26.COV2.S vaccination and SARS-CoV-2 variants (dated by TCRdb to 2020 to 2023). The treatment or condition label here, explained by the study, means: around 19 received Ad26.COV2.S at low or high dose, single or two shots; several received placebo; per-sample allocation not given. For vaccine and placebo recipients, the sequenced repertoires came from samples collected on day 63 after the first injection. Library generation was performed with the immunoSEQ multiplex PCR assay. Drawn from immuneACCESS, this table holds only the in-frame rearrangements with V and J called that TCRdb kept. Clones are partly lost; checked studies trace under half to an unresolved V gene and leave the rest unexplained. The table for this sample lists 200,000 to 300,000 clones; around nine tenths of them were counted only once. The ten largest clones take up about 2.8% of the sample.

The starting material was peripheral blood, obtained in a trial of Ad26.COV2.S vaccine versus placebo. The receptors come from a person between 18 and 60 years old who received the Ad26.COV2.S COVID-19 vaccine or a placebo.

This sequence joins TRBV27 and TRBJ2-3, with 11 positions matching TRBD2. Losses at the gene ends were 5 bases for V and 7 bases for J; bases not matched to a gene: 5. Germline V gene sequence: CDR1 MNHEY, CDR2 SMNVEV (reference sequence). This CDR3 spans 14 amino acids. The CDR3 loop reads CASSLGTSGYTQYF. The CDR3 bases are TGTGCCAGCAGTCTCGGGACTAGCGGTTATACGCAGTATTTT.

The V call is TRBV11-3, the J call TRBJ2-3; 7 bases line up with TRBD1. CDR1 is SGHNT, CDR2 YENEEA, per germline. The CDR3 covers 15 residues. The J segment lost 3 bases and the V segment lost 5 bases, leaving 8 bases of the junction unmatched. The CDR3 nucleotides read TGTGCCAGCAGCCCACAGGGGAAGCGGACAGATACGCAGTATTTT. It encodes CASSPQGKRTDTQYF.

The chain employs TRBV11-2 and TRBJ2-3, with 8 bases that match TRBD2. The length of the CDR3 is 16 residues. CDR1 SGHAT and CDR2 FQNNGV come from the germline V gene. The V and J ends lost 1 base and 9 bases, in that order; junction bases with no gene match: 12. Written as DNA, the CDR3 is TGTGCCAGCAGCTTAGGGGGGGTAGCGGGGCAAGGAACGCAGTATTTT. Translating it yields CASSLGGVAGQGTQYF.

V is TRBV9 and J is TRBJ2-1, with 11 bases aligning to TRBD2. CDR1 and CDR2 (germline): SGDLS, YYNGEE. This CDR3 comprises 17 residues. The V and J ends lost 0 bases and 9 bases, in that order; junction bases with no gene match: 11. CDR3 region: CASSVGFLAGGSGEQFF. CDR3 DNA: TGTGCCAGCAGCGTAGGTTTTCTAGCGGGAGGTTCGGGTGAGCAGTTCTTC.

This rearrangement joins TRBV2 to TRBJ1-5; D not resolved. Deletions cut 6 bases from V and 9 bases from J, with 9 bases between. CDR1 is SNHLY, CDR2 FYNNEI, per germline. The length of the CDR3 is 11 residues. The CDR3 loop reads CASSFDSPQHF. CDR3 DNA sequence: TGTGCCAGCAGCTTTGACTCGCCCCAGCATTTT.

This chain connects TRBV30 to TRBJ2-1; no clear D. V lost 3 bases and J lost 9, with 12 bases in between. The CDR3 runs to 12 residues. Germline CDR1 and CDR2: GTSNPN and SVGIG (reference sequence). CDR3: CAWSLLTGEQFF. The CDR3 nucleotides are TGTGCCTGGAGCCTCCTCACCGGTGAGCAGTTCTTC.

CDR3 residues: CASRGGTAYGYTF. In nucleotides, the CDR3 is TGTGCCAGCAGGGGGGGGACCGCTTATGGCTACACCTTC. The V call is TRBV12-3 or TRBV12-4, the J call TRBJ1-2, with TRBD1 as a possible D gene (5 bases). This CDR3 is 13 amino acids long. V lost 6 bases and J lost 5, with 13 bases in between.

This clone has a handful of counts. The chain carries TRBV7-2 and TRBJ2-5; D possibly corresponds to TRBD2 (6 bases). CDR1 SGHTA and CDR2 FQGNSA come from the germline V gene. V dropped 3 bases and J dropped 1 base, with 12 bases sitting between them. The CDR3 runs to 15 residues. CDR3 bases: TGTGCCAGCAGCTTCCTACGGGGGTTCCAAGAGACCCAGTACTTC. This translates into CASSFLRGFQETQYF.

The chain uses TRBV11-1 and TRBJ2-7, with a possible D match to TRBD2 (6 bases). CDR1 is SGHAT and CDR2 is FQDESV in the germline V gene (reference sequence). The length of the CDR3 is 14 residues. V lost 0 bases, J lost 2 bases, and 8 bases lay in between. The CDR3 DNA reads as TGTGCCAGCAGCTTAGCGGGAGGAGCCTACGAGCAGTACGTC. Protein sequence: CASSLAGGAYEQYV.

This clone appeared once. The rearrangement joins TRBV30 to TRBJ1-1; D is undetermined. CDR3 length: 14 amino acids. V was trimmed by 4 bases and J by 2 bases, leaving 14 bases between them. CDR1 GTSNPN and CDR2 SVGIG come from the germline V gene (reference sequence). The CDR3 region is CAWIVVSRNTEAFF. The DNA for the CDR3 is TGTGCCTGGATCGTCGTTTCGAGAAACACTGAAGCTTTCTTT.

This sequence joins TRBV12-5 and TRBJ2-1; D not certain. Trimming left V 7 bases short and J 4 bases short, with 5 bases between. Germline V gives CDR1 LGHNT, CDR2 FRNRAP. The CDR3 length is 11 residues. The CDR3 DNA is TGTGCTAGTGCCTTATACAATGAGCAGTTCTTC. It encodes CASALYNEQFF.

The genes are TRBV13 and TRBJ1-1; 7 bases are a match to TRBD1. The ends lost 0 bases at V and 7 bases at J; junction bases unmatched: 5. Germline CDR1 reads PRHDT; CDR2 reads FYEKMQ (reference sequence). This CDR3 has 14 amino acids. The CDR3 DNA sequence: TGTGCCAGCAGCTTAGGTCCTGGGACAGTTGAAGCTTTCTTT. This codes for CASSLGPGTVEAFF.